This TCR beta chain was obtained from a study of somatic mutations in cytotoxic T cells in rheumatoid arthritis. General study results and limits: Patients with a largest CD8+ clone exceeding 20% of CD8+ cells numbered about an eighth of the 65. Statistically, CD8+ T-cell clonality was not significantly distinct between individuals with rheumatoid arthritis and age-matched healthy controls. Within the rheumatoid arthritis patients, CD8+ clonality went up as age increased (Spearman r=0.49). The same was not true of the healthy controls.

Authors' data handling: Patient-derived CD8+ clones with a size above 1% showed rare matches to published virus-specific TCRB sequences. Data came from immunoSEQ multiplex PCR; TCRdb stores just in-frame clones and leaves some out. The DNA was the basis for D and trimming; V, J and clone size are from that table. This sample has around 13,000 clones, with 78% found just once. The germline gives CDR1 ENHRY, CDR2 SYGVKD. V shed 4 bases, J shed 4 bases, and the junction held 8 bases outside the gene matches. This CDR3 region has 15 residues. With respect to this clone: Its antigen is not identified.

The chain combines TRBV10-3 with TRBJ2-3; 7 nucleotides match TRBD2. Sample: CD8+ T cells sorted from blood. This receptor was taken from an adult with rheumatoid arthritis. This chain's CDR3 is CAISGSGMVPDTQYF. The DNA of the CDR3 is TGTGCCATCAGTGGGAGCGGGATGGTCCCAGATACGCAGTATTTT.